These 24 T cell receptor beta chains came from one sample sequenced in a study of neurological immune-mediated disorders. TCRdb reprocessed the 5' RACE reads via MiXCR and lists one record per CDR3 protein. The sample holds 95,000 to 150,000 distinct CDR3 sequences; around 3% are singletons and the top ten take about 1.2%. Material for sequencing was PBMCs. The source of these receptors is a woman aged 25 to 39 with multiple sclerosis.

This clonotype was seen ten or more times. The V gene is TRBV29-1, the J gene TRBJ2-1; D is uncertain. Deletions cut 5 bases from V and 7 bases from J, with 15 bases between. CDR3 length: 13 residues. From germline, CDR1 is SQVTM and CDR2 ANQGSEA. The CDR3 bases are TGCAGCGTTCGTGTAGGTAGCAGTAATGAGCAGTTCTTC. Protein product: CSVRVGSSNEQFF.

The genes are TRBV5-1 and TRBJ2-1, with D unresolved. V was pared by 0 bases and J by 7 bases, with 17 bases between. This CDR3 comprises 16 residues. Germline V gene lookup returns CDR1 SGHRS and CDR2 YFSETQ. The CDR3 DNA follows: TGCGCCAGCAGCTTGGACGAGGCCACCCCTAGGAATGAGCAGTTCTTC. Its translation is CASSLDEATPRNEQFF.

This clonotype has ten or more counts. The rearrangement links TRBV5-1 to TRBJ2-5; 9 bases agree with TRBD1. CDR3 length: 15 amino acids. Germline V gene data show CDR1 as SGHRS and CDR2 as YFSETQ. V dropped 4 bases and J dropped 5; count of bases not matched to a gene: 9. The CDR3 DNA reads TGCGCCAGCAGCGAAACAGGGGGCGCCCGGGAGACCCAGTACTTC. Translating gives CASSETGGARETQYF.

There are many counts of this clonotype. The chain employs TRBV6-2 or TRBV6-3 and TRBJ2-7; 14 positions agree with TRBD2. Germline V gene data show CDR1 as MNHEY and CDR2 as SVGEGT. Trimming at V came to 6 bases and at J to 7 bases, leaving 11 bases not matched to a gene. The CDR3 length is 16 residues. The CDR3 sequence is CASSGTSGRRVWEQYF. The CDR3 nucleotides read TGTGCCAGCAGCGGGACTAGCGGGAGAAGGGTTTGGGAGCAGTACTTC.

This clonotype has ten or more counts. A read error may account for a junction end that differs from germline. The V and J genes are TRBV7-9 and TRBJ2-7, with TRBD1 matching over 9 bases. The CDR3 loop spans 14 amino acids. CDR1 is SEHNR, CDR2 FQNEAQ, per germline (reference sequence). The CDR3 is CASSLGTGIDEQYF. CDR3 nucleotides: TGTGCCAGCAGTTTAGGGACAGGGATCGACGAGCAGTACTTC.

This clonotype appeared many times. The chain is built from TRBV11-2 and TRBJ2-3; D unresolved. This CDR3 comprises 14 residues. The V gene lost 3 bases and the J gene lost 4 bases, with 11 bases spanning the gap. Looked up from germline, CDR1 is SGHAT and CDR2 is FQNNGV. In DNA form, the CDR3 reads TGTGCCAGCAGCTTTGTGTACGGGCCAGATACGCAGTATTTT. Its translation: CASSFVYGPDTQYF.

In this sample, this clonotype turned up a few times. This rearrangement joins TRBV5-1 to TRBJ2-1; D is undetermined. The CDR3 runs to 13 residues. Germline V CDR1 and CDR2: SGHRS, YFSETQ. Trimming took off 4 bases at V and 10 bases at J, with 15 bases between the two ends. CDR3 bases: TGCGCCAGCAGCCTTGACCGCGCTTACGAGCAGTTCTTC. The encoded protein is CASSLDRAYEQFF. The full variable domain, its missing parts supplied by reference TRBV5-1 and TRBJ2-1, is KAGVTQTPRYLIKTRGQQVTLSCSPISGHRSVSWYQQTPGQGLQFLFEYFSETQRNKGNFPGRFSGRQFSNSRSEMNVSTLELGDSALYLCASSLDRAYEQFFGPGTRLTVL.

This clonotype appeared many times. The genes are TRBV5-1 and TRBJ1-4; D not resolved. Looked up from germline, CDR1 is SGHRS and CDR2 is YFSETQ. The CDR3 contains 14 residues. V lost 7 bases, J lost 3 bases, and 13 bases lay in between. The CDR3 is CASCRTGANEKLFF. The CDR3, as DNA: TGCGCCAGCTGCCGGACGGGAGCTAATGAAAAACTGTTTTTT.

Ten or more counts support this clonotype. Here the CDR3 reads CASSLVGGSTGELFF. The CDR3 bases are TGTGCCAGCAGCTTAGTCGGGGGCAGCACCGGGGAGCTGTTTTTT. The chain is built from TRBV7-2 and TRBJ2-2, with D tentatively TRBD1 or TRBD2 (6 bases each). V gave up 1 base and J gave up 4 bases, with 10 bases separating them. This CDR3 has 15 residues. Germline CDR1 is SGHTA and CDR2 is FQGNSA.

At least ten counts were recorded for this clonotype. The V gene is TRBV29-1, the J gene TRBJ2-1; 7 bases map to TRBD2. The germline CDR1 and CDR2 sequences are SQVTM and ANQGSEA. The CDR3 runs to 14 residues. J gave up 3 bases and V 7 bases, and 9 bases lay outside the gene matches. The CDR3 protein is CSGRVRGVYNEQFF. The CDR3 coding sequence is TGCAGCGGTCGGGTACGGGGGGTCTACAATGAGCAGTTCTTC.

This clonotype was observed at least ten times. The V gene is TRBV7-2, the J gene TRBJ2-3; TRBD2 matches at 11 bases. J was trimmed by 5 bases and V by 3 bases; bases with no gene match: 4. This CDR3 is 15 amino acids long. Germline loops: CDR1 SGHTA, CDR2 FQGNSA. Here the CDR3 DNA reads TGTGCCAGCAGCTTTGATCTAGCGGGAGGAGATACGCAGTATTTT. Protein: CASSFDLAGGDTQYF.

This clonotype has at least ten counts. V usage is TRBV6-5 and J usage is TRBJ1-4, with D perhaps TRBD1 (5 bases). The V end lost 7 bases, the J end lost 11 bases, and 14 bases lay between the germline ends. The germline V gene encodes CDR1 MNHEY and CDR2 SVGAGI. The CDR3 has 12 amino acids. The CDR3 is CASTTTGGKLFF. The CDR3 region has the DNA TGTGCCAGCACTACGACGGGGGGTAAACTGTTTTTT.

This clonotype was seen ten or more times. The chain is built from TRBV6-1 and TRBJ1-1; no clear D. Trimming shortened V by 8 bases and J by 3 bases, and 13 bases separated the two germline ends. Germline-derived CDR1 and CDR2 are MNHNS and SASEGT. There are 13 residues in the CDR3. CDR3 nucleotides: TGTGCCAGCGGTCCGGGGATTCACACTGAAGCTTTCTTT. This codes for CASGPGIHTEAFF.

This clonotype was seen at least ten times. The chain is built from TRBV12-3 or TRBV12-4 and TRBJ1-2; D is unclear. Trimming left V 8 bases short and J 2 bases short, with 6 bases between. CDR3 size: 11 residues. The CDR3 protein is CASGLNYGYTF. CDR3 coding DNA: TGTGCCAGCGGGTTGAACTATGGCTACACCTTC.

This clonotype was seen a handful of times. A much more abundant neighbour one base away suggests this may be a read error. CDR3 protein: CASSRPGKGSDTQYF. In DNA form, the CDR3 reads TGTGCCAGTAGTAGACCGGGAAAGGGATCCGATACGCAGTATTTT. This chain uses TRBV19 with TRBJ2-3; D is possibly TRBD2 (5 bases). V was clipped by 4 bases and J by 6 bases, with 17 bases between them. Germline V gene lookup returns CDR1 LNHDA and CDR2 SQIVND (reference sequence). This CDR3 comprises 15 residues.

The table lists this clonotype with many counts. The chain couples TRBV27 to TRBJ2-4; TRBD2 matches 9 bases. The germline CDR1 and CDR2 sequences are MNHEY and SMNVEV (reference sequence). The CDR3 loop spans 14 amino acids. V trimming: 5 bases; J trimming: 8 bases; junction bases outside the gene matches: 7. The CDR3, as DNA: TGTGCCAGCAGTCCGAGGACTAGCGAGGACATTCAGTACTTC. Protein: CASSPRTSEDIQYF.

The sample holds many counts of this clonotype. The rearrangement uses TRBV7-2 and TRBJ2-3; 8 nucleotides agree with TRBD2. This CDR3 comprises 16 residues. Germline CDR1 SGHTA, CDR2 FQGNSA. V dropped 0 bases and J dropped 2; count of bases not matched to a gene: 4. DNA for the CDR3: TGTGCCAGCAGCTTAGCGCGGGGGGCCTACACAGATACGCAGTATTTT. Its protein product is CASSLARGAYTDTQYF.

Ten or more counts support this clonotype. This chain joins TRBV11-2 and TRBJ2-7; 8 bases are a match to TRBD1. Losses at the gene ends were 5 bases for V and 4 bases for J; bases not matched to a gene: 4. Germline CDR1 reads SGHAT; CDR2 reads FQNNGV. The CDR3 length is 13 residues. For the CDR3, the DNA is TGTGCCAGCAGCAGGGACAGGTTTTACGAGCAGTACTTC. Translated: CASSRDRFYEQYF.

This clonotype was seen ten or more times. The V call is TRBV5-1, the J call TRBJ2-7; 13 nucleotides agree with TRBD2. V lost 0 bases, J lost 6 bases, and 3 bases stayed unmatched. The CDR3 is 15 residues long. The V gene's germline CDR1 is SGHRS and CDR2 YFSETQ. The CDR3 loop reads CASSLEGLAGREQYF. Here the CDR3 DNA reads TGCGCCAGCAGCTTGGAGGGACTAGCGGGACGCGAGCAGTACTTC. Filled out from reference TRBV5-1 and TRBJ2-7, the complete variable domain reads KAGVTQTPRYLIKTRGQQVTLSCSPISGHRSVSWYQQTPGQGLQFLFEYFSETQRNKGNFPGRFSGRQFSNSRSEMNVSTLELGDSALYLCASSLEGLAGREQYFGPGTRLTVT.

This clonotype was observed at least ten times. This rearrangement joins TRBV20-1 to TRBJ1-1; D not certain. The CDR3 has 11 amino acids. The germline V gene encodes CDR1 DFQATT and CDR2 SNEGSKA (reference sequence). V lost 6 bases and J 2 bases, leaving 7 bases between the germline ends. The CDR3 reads CSAPENTEAFF. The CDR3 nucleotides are TGCAGTGCGCCAGAAAACACTGAAGCTTTCTTT.

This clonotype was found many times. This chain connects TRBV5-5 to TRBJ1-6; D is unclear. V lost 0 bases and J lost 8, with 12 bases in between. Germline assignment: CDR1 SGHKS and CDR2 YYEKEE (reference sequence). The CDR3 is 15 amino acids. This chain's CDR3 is CASSLVPGRYSPLHF. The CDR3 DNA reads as TGTGCCAGCAGCTTGGTCCCAGGCCGCTATTCACCCCTCCACTTT.

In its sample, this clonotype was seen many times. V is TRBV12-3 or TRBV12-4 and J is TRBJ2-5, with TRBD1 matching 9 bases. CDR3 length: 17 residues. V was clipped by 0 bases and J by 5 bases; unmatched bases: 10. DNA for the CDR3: TGTGCCAGCAGTTTAGCCCCGGCGACAGGGGGTAGGGAGACCCAGTACTTC. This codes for CASSLAPATGGRETQYF.

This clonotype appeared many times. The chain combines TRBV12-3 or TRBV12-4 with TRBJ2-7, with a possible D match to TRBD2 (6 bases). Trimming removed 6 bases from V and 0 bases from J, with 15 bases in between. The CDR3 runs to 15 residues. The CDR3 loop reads CASSRLAGSSYEQYF. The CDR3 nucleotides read TGTGCCAGCAGCCGTCTTGCGGGGAGCTCCTACGAGCAGTACTTC.

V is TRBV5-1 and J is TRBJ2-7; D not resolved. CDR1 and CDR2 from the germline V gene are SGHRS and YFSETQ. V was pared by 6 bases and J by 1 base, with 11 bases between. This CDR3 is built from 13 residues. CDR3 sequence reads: CASMPAGSYEQYF. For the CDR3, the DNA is TGCGCCAGCATGCCTGCTGGGTCCTACGAGCAGTACTTC.